These T cell receptor beta chains were read from a single sample in a study of blood T cells in healthy people across ages. TCRdb re-derived calls from the 5' RACE reads in MiXCR, one entry per CDR3 protein. This table has 600,000 to 1,000,000 distinct CDR3 sequences, roughly 60% appearing once. Sequencing was performed on blood. The source of these receptors is a man aged 30 to 45 in good health. CDR3s include the opening cysteine and the closing phenylalanine or tryptophan. Fields, in order: clone size, D gene, V gene, J gene, CDR3 DNA, CDR3 protein. A D gene is named only where the DNA matches it firmly. Not all rows give a size; the values are once, few, many and, for expanded clones, a class.

size: few
D: TRBD1
V: TRBV20-1
J: TRBJ2-7
DNA: TGCAGTGCTAGAGATGGACCGGTAGGACAGGAGGAGTACGAGCAGTACTTC
CDR3: CSARDGPVGQEEYEQYF

size: -
D: TRBD2
V: TRBV6-2/TRBV6-3
J: TRBJ2-7
DNA: TGTGCCAGCAGCCTGTCCGGGACTAGCGGGAACTACGAGCAGTACTTC
CDR3: CASSLSGTSGNYEQYF

size: -
D: -
V: TRBV29-1
J: TRBJ1-2
DNA: TGCAGCGTTAACCCCCAGTCCTATGGCTACACCTTC
CDR3: CSVNPQSYGYTF

size: -
D: -
V: TRBV3-1
J: TRBJ1-5
DNA: TGTGCCAGCAGTCCAGGCGTGGGGGGTAGCAATCAGCCCCAGCATTTT
CDR3: CASSPGVGGSNQPQHF

size: -
D: TRBD2
V: TRBV3-1
J: TRBJ2-1
DNA: TGTGCCAGCAGCCAAGGGTCCCCTAGCGGGATTTACAATGAGCAGTTCTTC
CDR3: CASSQGSPSGIYNEQFF

size: once
D: -
V: TRBV20-1
J: TRBJ1-2
DNA: TGCAGTGCTCCCAAGGTGAATGGCTACACCTTC
CDR3: CSAPKVNGYTF

size: -
D: -
V: TRBV20-1
J: TRBJ2-1
DNA: TGCAGTGCTAGAGATCTAGGAGGGCAGTTCTTC
CDR3: CSARDLGGQFF

size: many
D: TRBD2
V: TRBV20-1
J: TRBJ2-7
DNA: TGCAGCGCTGGCGGGAGCTACGAGCAGTACTTC
CDR3: CSAGGSYEQYF

size: -
D: TRBD1
V: TRBV4-3
J: TRBJ2-7
DNA: TGTGCCAGCTCACAGGGGAGCTCCTACGAGCAGTACTTC
CDR3: CASSQGSSYEQYF

size: few
D: -
V: TRBV6-1
J: TRBJ1-6
DNA: TGTGCCAGCAGTGAAGACGGCAGGGGTAATTCACCCCTCCACTTT
CDR3: CASSEDGRGNSPLHF

size: -
D: TRBD2
V: TRBV27
J: TRBJ2-1
DNA: TGTGCCAGCAGTATACTGGGAGCGGGGGGGCTTAATGAGCAGTTCTTC
CDR3: CASSILGAGGLNEQFF

size: -
D: -
V: TRBV25-1
J: TRBJ2-6
DNA: TGTGCCAGCAGTGAATCCGGGGAGGTCCGGGCCAACGTCCTGACTTTC
CDR3: CASSESGEVRANVLTF

size: -
D: -
V: TRBV12-3/TRBV12-4
J: TRBJ1-5
DNA: TGTGCCAGCAGTTCCTCCCTTGGGAAGCCCCAGCATTTT
CDR3: CASSSSLGKPQHF

size: -
D: -
V: TRBV11-3
J: TRBJ2-7
DNA: TGTGCCAGCAGCTTGGGGACGTCGGACGAGCAGTACTTC
CDR3: CASSLGTSDEQYF

size: -
D: -
V: TRBV9
J: TRBJ2-2
DNA: TGTGCCAGCAGCGTAGACCTATTCGGGGAGCTGTTTTTT
CDR3: CASSVDLFGELFF

size: few
D: -
V: TRBV2
J: TRBJ2-1
DNA: TGTGCCAGCAGTGATGAAGGCTGGACCACCAAAGACAATGAGCAGTTCTTC
CDR3: CASSDEGWTTKDNEQFF

size: -
D: -
V: TRBV11-2
J: TRBJ1-1
DNA: TGTGCCAGCAGCCAGGTGAACCCTGAAGCTTTCTTT
CDR3: CASSQVNPEAFF

size: -
D: TRBD2
V: TRBV10-2
J: TRBJ2-3
DNA: TGCGCCAGCGTATCGGGTCTAGCGGGGGGCACAGATACGCAGTATTTT
CDR3: CASVSGLAGGTDTQYF

size: many
D: -
V: TRBV28
J: TRBJ1-2
DNA: TGTGCCAGCAGTCGTTCGGGGTATGGCTACACCTTC
CDR3: CASSRSGYGYTF

size: -
D: TRBD2
V: TRBV20-1
J: TRBJ2-1
DNA: TGCAGTGCTAGCCGGGAGGAGTCCTACAATGAGCAGTTCTTC
CDR3: CSASREESYNEQFF

size: -
D: -
V: TRBV29-1
J: TRBJ2-1
DNA: TGCAGCGTCGCCGGGGGCCTAAACAATGAGCAGTTCTTC
CDR3: CSVAGGLNNEQFF

size: -
D: TRBD2
V: TRBV7-6
J: TRBJ2-7
DNA: TGTGCCAGCAGCACCCGGGGGGGTCTCAACGAGCAGTACTTC
CDR3: CASSTRGGLNEQYF

size: once
D: -
V: TRBV20-1
J: TRBJ2-1
DNA: TGCAGTGCTGAGGGCGGGGCGGCTTACAATGAGCAGTTCTTC
CDR3: CSAEGGAAYNEQFF

size: -
D: -
V: TRBV27
J: TRBJ2-1
DNA: TGTGCCAGCAGTTTGGGCCCGCCGACACCGTACAATGAGCAGTTCTTC
CDR3: CASSLGPPTPYNEQFF

size: few
D: TRBD2
V: TRBV20-1
J: TRBJ2-7
DNA: TGCAGTGCTATGGAACTAGCGGGAGGCACCTACGAGCAGTACTTC
CDR3: CSAMELAGGTYEQYF

size: once
D: TRBD2
V: TRBV12-3/TRBV12-4
J: TRBJ2-1
DNA: TGTGCCAGCAGTTTAGGTAGCGGGGTGAAATACAATGAGCAGTTCTTC
CDR3: CASSLGSGVKYNEQFF

size: few
D: -
V: TRBV12-3/TRBV12-4
J: TRBJ1-2
DNA: TGTGCCAGCAGTTTAATCGAGGGGAACGGCTACACCTTC
CDR3: CASSLIEGNGYTF

size: -
D: -
V: TRBV28
J: TRBJ2-2
DNA: TGTGCCAGCAGTTTCCGGACCCTTGCCCGGGAGCTGTTTTTT
CDR3: CASSFRTLARELFF

size: -
D: -
V: TRBV7-8
J: TRBJ1-1
DNA: TGTGCCAGCACTCCTCCGGGGATCAGTAAGAAAGGGGCTTTCTTT
CDR3: CASTPPGISKKGAFF

size: few
D: -
V: TRBV29-1
J: TRBJ1-5
DNA: TGCAGCGTTGAAGATCTTCCCACAGGCTTACGGGTCAATCAGCCCCAGCATTTT
CDR3: CSVEDLPTGLRVNQPQHF

size: -
D: -
V: TRBV2
J: TRBJ2-1
DNA: TGTGCCAGCAGCGCCGACAGAATATACAATGAGCAGTTCTTC
CDR3: CASSADRIYNEQFF

size: -
D: TRBD2
V: TRBV2
J: TRBJ2-3
DNA: TGTGCCAGCAGTGAAGGAGGGGCGGGGGGCACAGATACGCAGTATTTT
CDR3: CASSEGGAGGTDTQYF

size: -
D: -
V: TRBV12-5
J: TRBJ2-1
DNA: TGTGCTAGTGGTTTGCCTAGAGGGTACAATGAGCAGTTCTTC
CDR3: CASGLPRGYNEQFF

size: -
D: -
V: TRBV29-1
J: TRBJ2-7
DNA: TGCAGCGTTGAAAAGTGGGTCAATGAGCAGTACTTC
CDR3: CSVEKWVNEQYF

size: -
D: -
V: TRBV12-3/TRBV12-4
J: TRBJ1-6
DNA: TGTGCCAGCAGTGTGGGTGGGTGGTCACCCCTCCACTTT
CDR3: CASSVGGWSPLHF

size: -
D: -
V: TRBV9
J: TRBJ1-6
DNA: TGTGCCAGCAGTTTGACAGATAATTCACCCCTCCACTTC
CDR3: CASSLTDNSPLHF

size: -
D: -
V: TRBV4-3
J: TRBJ2-3
DNA: TGCGCCAGCAGCCAAAAAATCCCGGGCCCCAGGGTCGATACGCAGTATTTT
CDR3: CASSQKIPGPRVDTQYF

size: few
D: TRBD1
V: TRBV7-2
J: TRBJ1-6
DNA: TGTGCCAGCAGCTTCCCGAGAGGACAGGGTAATTCACCCCTCCACTTT
CDR3: CASSFPRGQGNSPLHF

size: -
D: TRBD1
V: TRBV20-1
J: TRBJ2-7
DNA: TGCAGTGCTAGAGACCCAGGGGGCTCCCCCTCCTACGAGCAGTACTTC
CDR3: CSARDPGGSPSYEQYF

size: -
D: -
V: TRBV29-1
J: TRBJ2-1
DNA: TGCAGCGCCGGACCTGGAGGGGACAATGAGCAGTTCTTC
CDR3: CSAGPGGDNEQFF

size: -
D: -
V: TRBV7-6
J: TRBJ2-1
DNA: TGTGCCAGCAGCCCCCTCTGGAGCGGCTCATACAATGAGCAGTTCTTC
CDR3: CASSPLWSGSYNEQFF

size: once
D: -
V: TRBV29-1
J: TRBJ2-5
DNA: TGCAGCGTTGAGCTCGGCTACAATGAGCAGTACTTC
CDR3: CSVELGYNEQYF

size: -
D: -
V: TRBV27
J: TRBJ2-7
DNA: TGTGCCAGCCGGCGCAGGAATACCTACGAGCAGTACTTC
CDR3: CASRRRNTYEQYF

size: -
D: -
V: TRBV20-1
J: TRBJ2-5
DNA: TGCAGTGCTCCTACGGCAGCGTTTGGGGAGACCCAGTACTTC
CDR3: CSAPTAAFGETQYF

size: few
D: -
V: TRBV6-6
J: TRBJ2-1
DNA: TGTGCCAGCAGTTACTCGGGTGAGCAGTTCTTC
CDR3: CASSYSGEQFF

size: -
D: -
V: TRBV30
J: TRBJ2-7
DNA: TGTGCCTGGAGTGAACTGGGGCAGGACGAGCAGTACTTC
CDR3: CAWSELGQDEQYF

size: -
D: -
V: TRBV12-3/TRBV12-4
J: TRBJ1-1
DNA: TGTGCCACGTCCCAAGGCATGAACACTGAAGCTTTCTTT
CDR3: CATSQGMNTEAFF

size: -
D: TRBD2
V: TRBV7-2
J: TRBJ2-1
DNA: TGTGCCAGCAGCTTGGCGCTAGCGGGTACTTACTCCTACAATGAGCAGTTCTTC
CDR3: CASSLALAGTYSYNEQFF

size: -
D: -
V: TRBV7-2
J: TRBJ2-7
DNA: TGTGCCAGCAGCTCATCGACTAGTGAGGCCTACGAGCAGTACTTC
CDR3: CASSSSTSEAYEQYF

size: -
D: -
V: TRBV29-1
J: TRBJ1-2
DNA: TGCAGCGTATTAAAAGAAGCTAACTATGGCTACACCTTC
CDR3: CSVLKEANYGYTF

size: once
D: -
V: TRBV5-1
J: TRBJ2-1
DNA: TGCGCCAGCAGGGACATCTTCAATGAGCAGTTCTTC
CDR3: CASRDIFNEQFF